This T cell receptor beta chain was obtained from a study of blood T cell repertoires in COVID-19. Study background: There were acute and convalescent COVID-19 samples, and they came from the United States, Italy and Spain.

The CDR3 runs to 16 residues. CDR1 and CDR2 from the germline V gene are GTSNPN and SVGIG (reference sequence). Trimming removed 6 bases from V and 1 base from J; junction bases left unmatched: 11. The method was immunoSEQ multiplex PCR; TCRdb's version includes in-frame clones alone and lacks a portion of them. The sample includes about 39,000 clones, 80% to 90% seen only once; the top ten take over 8%. This chain links TRBV30 with TRBJ2-3, with TRBD1 matching 9 bases. This TCR was recovered from a man aged 55 to 69 in a cohort sampled during active COVID-19. Sequencing was carried out using peripheral blood. CDR3 nucleotide sequence: TGTGCCTGTGATAGGGGACAGGGCCGAGGCACAGATACGCAGTATTTT. It encodes CACDRGQGRGTDTQYF.